This T cell receptor (beta chain) comes out of a study of shared clonotypes between healthy human individuals. Of note for this clone: Its target is not known.

Study conclusions and caveats: It was the few donors that limited the genetic and exposure-history diversity represented.

300 ng DNA, some 30,000 T cell genomes, went into unsorted PBMC replicate PCRs. Assay: immunoSEQ multiplex PCR; the TCRdb copy retains only in-frame clones and omits some. The table lists about 560,000 clones, around 77% of them singletons. CDR3 size: 12 residues. With 5 bases removed from V and 4 bases from J, the gap between germline ends came to 5 bases. Per the germline V gene, CDR1 is MNHEY and CDR2 is SVGAGI. This TCR came from a woman aged 40 to 50 in good health. Some clones in this sample may be carry-over from other donors' samples. This chain links TRBV6-5 with TRBJ2-2; D remains unclear. Sequenced sample: PBMCs. The CDR3 spells CASSNPTGELFF. The CDR3, as DNA: TGTGCCAGCAGTAACCCCACCGGGGAGCTGTTTTTT.